This TCR beta chain was captured by sequencing in a study of ipilimumab plus nivolumab after autologous stem cell transplantation. Study-wide context: Median doses per patient: about 5 ipilimumab, 7 to 9 nivolumab. The DLBCL group included primary refractory and relapsed cases.

Study-wide results and limits: TCR repertoire, Treg phenotype and gut microbiota reportedly support more study of this approach.

With 8 bases removed from V and 4 bases from J, the gap between germline ends came to 17 bases. The germline CDR1 and CDR2 sequences are WSHSY and SAAADI. This CDR3 is 14 amino acids long. Method: immunoSEQ multiplex PCR; TCRdb's copy keeps in-frame clones and lacks some. This table holds roughly 11,000 clones, roughly three quarters found once. In regard to this clone: Its specificity is not known.

This receptor was taken from a male donor with diffuse large B-cell lymphoma. V is TRBV10-2 and J is TRBJ1-1, with D unresolved. Material: PBMCs, obtained in a trial of ipilimumab plus nivolumab as post-transplant consolidation. CDR3 loop: CASSEVVLGTEAFF. The CDR3 region has the DNA TGCGCCAGCTCTGAGGTCGTATTGGGCACTGAAGCTTTCTTT.